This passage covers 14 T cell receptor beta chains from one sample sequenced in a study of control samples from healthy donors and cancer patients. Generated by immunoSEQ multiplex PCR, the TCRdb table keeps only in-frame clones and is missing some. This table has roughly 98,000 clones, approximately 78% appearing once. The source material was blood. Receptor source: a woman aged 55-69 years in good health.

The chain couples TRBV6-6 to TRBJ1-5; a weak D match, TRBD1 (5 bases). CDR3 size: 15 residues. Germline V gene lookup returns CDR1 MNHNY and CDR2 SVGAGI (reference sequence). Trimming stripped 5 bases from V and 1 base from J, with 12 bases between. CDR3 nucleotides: TGTGCCAGCAGTCCAGGGTATACGAGCAATCAGCCCCAGCATTTT. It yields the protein CASSPGYTSNQPQHF.

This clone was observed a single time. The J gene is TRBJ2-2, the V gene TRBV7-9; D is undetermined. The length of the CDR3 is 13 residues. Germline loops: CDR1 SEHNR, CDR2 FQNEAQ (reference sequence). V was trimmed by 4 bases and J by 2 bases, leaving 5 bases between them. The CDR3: CASSSVNTGELFF. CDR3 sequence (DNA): TGTGCCAGCAGCTCGGTAAACACCGGGGAGCTGTTTTTT.

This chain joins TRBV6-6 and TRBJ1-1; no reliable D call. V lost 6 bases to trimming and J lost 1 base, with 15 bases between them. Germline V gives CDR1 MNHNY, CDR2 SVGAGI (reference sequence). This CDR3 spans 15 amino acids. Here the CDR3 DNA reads TGTGCCAGCAGCCCGGTCGGGGAGGGGAACACTGAAGCTTTCTTT. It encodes CASSPVGEGNTEAFF.

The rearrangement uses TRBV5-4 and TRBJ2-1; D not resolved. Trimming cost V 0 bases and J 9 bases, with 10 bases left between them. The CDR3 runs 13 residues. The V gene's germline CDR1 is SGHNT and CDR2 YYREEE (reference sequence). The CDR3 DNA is TGTGCCAGCAGCTTGGGGCAGTTCGGTGAGCAGTTCTTC. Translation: CASSLGQFGEQFF.

The CDR3 nucleotides read TGTGCCAGCAGAGAATGGGGACTAGCGGGGGTCGATGAGCAGTTCTTC. This sequence encodes CASREWGLAGVDEQFF. The J gene is TRBJ2-1, the V gene TRBV5-4; 14 positions agree with TRBD2. J gave up 8 bases and V 5 bases, and 9 bases lay outside the gene matches. The CDR3 is made up of 16 amino acids. Germline loops: CDR1 SGHNT, CDR2 YYREEE (reference sequence).

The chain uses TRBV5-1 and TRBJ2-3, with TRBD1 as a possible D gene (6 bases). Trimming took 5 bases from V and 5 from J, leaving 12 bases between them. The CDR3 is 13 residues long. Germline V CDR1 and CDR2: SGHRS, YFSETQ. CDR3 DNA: TGCGCCAGCAGTCAACAGGGTAAAGATACGCAGTATTTT. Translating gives CASSQQGKDTQYF.

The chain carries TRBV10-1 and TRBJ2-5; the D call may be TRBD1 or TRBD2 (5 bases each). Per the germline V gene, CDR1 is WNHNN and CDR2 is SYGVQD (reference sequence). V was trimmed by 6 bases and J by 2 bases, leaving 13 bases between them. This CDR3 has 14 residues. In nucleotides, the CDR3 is TGCGCCAGCAGCCCCGGGACGTCGCAAGAGACCCAGTACTTC. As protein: CASSPGTSQETQYF.

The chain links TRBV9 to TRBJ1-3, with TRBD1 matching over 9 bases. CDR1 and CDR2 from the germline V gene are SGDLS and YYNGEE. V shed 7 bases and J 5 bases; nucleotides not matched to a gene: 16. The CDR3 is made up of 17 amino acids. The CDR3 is CASALGDLGTGRNTIYF. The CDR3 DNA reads TGTGCCAGCGCCTTAGGGGACCTCGGGACAGGGCGAAACACCATATATTTT. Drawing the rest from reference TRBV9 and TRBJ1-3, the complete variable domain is DSGVTQTPKHLITATGQRVTLRCSPRSGDLSVYWYQQSLDQGLQFLIQYYNGEERAKGNILERFSAQQFPDLHSELNLSSLELGDSALYFCASALGDLGTGRNTIYFGEGSWLTVV.

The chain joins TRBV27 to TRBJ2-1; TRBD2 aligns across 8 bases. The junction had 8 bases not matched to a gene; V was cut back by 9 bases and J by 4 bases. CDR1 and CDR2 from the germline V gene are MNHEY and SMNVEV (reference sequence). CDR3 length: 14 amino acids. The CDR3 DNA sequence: TGTGCCAGTACTACTAGCGGAGAATACAATGAGCAGTTCTTC. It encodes CASTTSGEYNEQFF.

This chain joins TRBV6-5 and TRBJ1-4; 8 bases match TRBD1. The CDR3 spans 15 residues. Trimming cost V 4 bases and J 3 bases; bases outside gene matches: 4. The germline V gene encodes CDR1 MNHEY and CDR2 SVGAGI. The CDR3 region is CASSFTGGPNEKLFF. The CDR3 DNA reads TGTGCCAGCAGTTTTACAGGGGGTCCTAATGAAAAACTGTTTTTT.

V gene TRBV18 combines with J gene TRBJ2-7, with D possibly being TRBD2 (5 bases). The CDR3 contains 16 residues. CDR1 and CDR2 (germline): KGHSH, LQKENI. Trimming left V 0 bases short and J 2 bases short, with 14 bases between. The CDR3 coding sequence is TGTGCCAGCTCACCACCCCTGGCAGGAGGAGCCTACGAGCAGTACTTC. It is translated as CASSPPLAGGAYEQYF.

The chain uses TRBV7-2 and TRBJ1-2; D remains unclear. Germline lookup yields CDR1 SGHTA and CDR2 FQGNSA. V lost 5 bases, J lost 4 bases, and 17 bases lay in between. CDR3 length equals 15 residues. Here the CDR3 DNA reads TGTGCCAGCAGCCCACCGACCCGTGTGGGCTATGGCTACACCTTC. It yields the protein CASSPPTRVGYGYTF.

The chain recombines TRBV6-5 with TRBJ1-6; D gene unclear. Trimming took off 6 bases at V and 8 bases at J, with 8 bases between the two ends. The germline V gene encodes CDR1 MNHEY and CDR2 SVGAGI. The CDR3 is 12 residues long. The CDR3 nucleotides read TGTGCCAGCAGGCTTGCGGATTCACCCCTCCACTTT. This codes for CASRLADSPLHF.

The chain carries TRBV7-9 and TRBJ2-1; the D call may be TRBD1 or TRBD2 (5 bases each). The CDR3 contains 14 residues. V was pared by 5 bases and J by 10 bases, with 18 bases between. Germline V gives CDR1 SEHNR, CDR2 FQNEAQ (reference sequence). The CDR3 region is CASSPSMGRGEQFF. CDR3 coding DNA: TGTGCCAGCAGCCCATCGATGGGTCGGGGCGAGCAGTTCTTC.